The rows below give T cell receptor beta chains drawn from one sample of a study of T-cell reconstitution after alpha-beta-depleted transplantation in children. Each CDR3 protein gets one entry after TCRdb re-called the PCR reads with MiXCR. The top ten clones hold 15% to 20% of a sample with 70,000 to 95,000 distinct CDR3 sequences, around 15% of them seen once. This specimen consisted of PBMCs, mostly from graft donor cells, obtained 180 days after TCRalphabeta/CD19-depleted stem cell transplant. The receptors were gathered from a male patient aged 2 to 10 who had a stem cell transplant for acute lymphoblastic leukemia, so the T cells may come from the graft donor. CDR3s include the opening cysteine and the closing phenylalanine or tryptophan. The D gene is left open where the match is weak. Only part of the rows carry a size: once, few, many, or a class if the clone is expanded.

NA | TRBJ2-3 | TRBV15 | NA | TGTGCCACCAGCAGAGATCGGCTAGCGCGCACAGATACGCAGTATTTT | CATSRDRLARTDTQYF
TRBD1 | TRBJ1-6 | TRBV12-3/TRBV12-4 | many | TGTGCCAGCAGTTCTGAACAGGGGGCCAATTCACCCCTCCACTTT | CASSSEQGANSPLHF
NA | TRBJ2-2 | TRBV5-4 | few | TGTGCCAGCAGAGATGACAGCCCGAACACCGGGGAGCTGTTTTTT | CASRDDSPNTGELFF
TRBD2 | TRBJ2-3 | TRBV11-2 | few | TGTGCCAGCAGAAGTAGCGGGACAGATACGCAGTATTTT | CASRSSGTDTQYF
NA | TRBJ2-7 | TRBV7-2 | NA | TGTGCCAGCAGCTTAGTAGGGCAGGGATCCTCCTACGAGCAGTACTTC | CASSLVGQGSSYEQYF
NA | TRBJ2-7 | TRBV7-9 | few | TGTGCCAGCAGCTTACAGGGGGAGCAGTACTTC | CASSLQGEQYF
NA | TRBJ1-5 | TRBV29-1 | few | TGCAGCGTCGCGACAGGTAGAGGGGATCAGCCCCAGCATTTT | CSVATGRGDQPQHF
NA | TRBJ2-5 | TRBV7-2 | NA | TGTGCCAGCAGCTTAGCGCTCGGTCCAGAGACCCAGTACTTC | CASSLALGPETQYF
TRBD1 | TRBJ2-2 | TRBV4-1 | many | TGCGCCAGCAGCTCGGGACAGTGGGACACCGGGGAGCTGTTTTTT | CASSSGQWDTGELFF
NA | TRBJ1-5 | TRBV7-2 | NA | TGTGCCAGCAGCTTAGGTCGTTCGGGGGGACCGACTCAGCCCCAGCATTTT | CASSLGRSGGPTQPQHF
NA | TRBJ2-7 | TRBV5-1 | few | TGCGCCAGCAGCTTGACAGGATACACCTACGAGCAGTACTTC | CASSLTGYTYEQYF
NA | TRBJ1-4 | TRBV7-9 | few | TGTGCCAGCAGCTTTCTACCAACTAATGAAAAACTGTTTTTT | CASSFLPTNEKLFF
TRBD2 | TRBJ2-3 | TRBV6-1 | NA | TGTGCCAGCAGAACCGGACTAGCAGGAGATACGCAGTATTTT | CASRTGLAGDTQYF
TRBD2 | TRBJ2-1 | TRBV20-1 | NA | TGCAGTGCACCCTCGGGTCGGGGGGGATCCCGCAATGAGCAGTTCTTC | CSAPSGRGGSRNEQFF
TRBD1 | TRBJ2-7 | TRBV5-1 | NA | TGCGCCAGCAGGCCGGACAGGGGATCCTACGAGCAGTACTTC | CASRPDRGSYEQYF
NA | TRBJ2-5 | TRBV12-3/TRBV12-4 | few | TGTGCCAGCAGTTTTTCATTGGGGGGCGCGGAGACCCAGTACTTC | CASSFSLGGAETQYF
NA | TRBJ1-1 | TRBV5-1 | few | TGCGCCAGCAGCTTGTTGGGGGCGCTTAACACTGAAGCTTTCTTT | CASSLLGALNTEAFF
TRBD1 | TRBJ1-1 | TRBV5-1 | few | TGCGCCAGCAGCTTCCGGACAGGGGGGGAAGCTTTCTTT | CASSFRTGGEAFF
TRBD1 | TRBJ2-7 | TRBV2 | NA | TGTGCCAGCTCACGGGACAGCACCGAGCAGTACTTC | CASSRDSTEQYF
NA | TRBJ1-2 | TRBV7-9 | few | TGTGCCAGCAGCTTAGCTCTGGACAAGACCGGCTACACCTTC | CASSLALDKTGYTF
NA | TRBJ1-4 | TRBV20-1 | few | TGCAGTGCTCACGGCCCAGGTTGGAATGAAAAACTGTTTTTT | CSAHGPGWNEKLFF
NA | TRBJ1-2 | TRBV5-1 | NA | TGCGCCAGCAGCTTCGGAGAAGGCGGCGACACCTTC | CASSFGEGGDTF
NA | TRBJ2-7 | TRBV7-2 | NA | TGTGCCAGCAGCTTCCCGGACTACTCCTACGAGCAGTACTTC | CASSFPDYSYEQYF
NA | TRBJ1-1 | TRBV27 | few | TGTGCCAGCAGTTCCGGGACTGAAGCTTTCTTT | CASSSGTEAFF
TRBD1 | TRBJ2-3 | TRBV12-3/TRBV12-4 | few | TGTGCCAGCAGTCCGGACAGGGGTCTAACAGATACGCAGTATTTT | CASSPDRGLTDTQYF
TRBD2 | TRBJ2-2 | TRBV4-2 | NA | TGTGCCAGCAGCCACCGGACTAGCGGGGGGAGTCCCTGGAACACCGGGGAGCTGTTTTTT | CASSHRTSGGSPWNTGELFF
NA | TRBJ1-1 | TRBV12-3/TRBV12-4 | few | TGTGCCAGCAGTTCAAGCCCTGGGGGTATCACTGAAGCTTTCTTT | CASSSSPGGITEAFF
NA | TRBJ1-2 | TRBV6-2/TRBV6-3 | NA | TGTGCCAGCAGTTACGGACAGACCATCGGTGGCTACACCTTC | CASSYGQTIGGYTF
TRBD1 | TRBJ2-5 | TRBV5-1 | many | TGCGCCAGCAGCTTGGGCAGGGGGTTGGCCGAGACCCAGTACTTC | CASSLGRGLAETQYF
NA | TRBJ1-5 | TRBV20-1 | many | TGCAGTGCTAGAGTTAGGAGGGTAACGGGCAATCAGCCCCAGCATTTT | CSARVRRVTGNQPQHF
TRBD1 | TRBJ1-2 | TRBV3-1 | NA | TGTGCCAGCAGCCGCTCCGGGACAGTCTATGGCTACACCTTC | CASSRSGTVYGYTF
NA | TRBJ1-3 | TRBV6-5 | NA | TGTGCCAGCAGTTACACGGGGCAGGCTGGAAACACCATATATTTT | CASSYTGQAGNTIYF
TRBD1 | TRBJ2-7 | TRBV7-2 | NA | TGTGCCAGCAGCACAGGGGGGACAGGGAGCTCCTACGAGCAGTACTTC | CASSTGGTGSSYEQYF